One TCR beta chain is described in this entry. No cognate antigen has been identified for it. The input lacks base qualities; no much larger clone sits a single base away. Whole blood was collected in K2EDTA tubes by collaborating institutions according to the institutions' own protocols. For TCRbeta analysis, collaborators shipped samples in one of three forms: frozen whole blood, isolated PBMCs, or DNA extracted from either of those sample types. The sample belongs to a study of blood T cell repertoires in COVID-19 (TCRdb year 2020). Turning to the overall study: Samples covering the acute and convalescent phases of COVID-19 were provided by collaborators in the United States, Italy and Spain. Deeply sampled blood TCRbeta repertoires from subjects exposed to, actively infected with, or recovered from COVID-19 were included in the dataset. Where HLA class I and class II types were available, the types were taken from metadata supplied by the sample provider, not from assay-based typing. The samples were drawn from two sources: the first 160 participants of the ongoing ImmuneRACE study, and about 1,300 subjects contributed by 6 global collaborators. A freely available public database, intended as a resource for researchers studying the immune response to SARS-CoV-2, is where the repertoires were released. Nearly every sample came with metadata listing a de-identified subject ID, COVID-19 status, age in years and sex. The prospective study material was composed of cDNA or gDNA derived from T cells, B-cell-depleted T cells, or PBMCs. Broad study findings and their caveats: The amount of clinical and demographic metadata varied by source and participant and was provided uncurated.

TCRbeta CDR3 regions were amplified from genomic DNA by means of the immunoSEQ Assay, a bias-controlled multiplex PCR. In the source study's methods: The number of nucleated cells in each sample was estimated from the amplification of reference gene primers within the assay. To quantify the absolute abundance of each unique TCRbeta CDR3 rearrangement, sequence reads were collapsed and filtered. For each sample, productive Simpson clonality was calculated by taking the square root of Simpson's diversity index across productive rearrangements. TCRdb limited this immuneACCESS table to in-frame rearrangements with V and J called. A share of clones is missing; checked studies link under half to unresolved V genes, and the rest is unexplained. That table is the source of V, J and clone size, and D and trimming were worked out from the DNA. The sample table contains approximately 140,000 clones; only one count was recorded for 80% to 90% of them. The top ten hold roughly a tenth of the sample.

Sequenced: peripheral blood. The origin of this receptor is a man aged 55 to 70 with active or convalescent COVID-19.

The CDR3 reads CASSAPAERKATDTQYF. The nucleotides read TGTGCCAGCAGCGCGCCGGCAGAGCGGAAGGCCACAGATACGCAGTATTTT. The chain is made from TRBV7-8 and TRBJ2-3; tentative D gene TRBD2, with 5 bases matching. At the junction V is shortened by 5 bases and J by 2 bases, with 20 bases in between. Looking up the germline V gene yields CDR1 SGHVS and CDR2 FQNEAQ. From its cysteine to its phenylalanine, the CDR3 spans 17 amino acids. Only CDR3 DNA remains: 51 bases, in frame from the first base. Joined to the reference TRBV7-8 and TRBJ2-3 proteins, this CDR3 gives the full variable domain: GAGVSQSPRYKVAKRGQDVALRCDPISGHVSLFWYQQALGQGPEFLTYFQNEAQLDKSGLPSDRFFAERPEGSVSTLKIQRTQQEDSAVYLCASSAPAERKATDTQYFGPGTRLTVL.